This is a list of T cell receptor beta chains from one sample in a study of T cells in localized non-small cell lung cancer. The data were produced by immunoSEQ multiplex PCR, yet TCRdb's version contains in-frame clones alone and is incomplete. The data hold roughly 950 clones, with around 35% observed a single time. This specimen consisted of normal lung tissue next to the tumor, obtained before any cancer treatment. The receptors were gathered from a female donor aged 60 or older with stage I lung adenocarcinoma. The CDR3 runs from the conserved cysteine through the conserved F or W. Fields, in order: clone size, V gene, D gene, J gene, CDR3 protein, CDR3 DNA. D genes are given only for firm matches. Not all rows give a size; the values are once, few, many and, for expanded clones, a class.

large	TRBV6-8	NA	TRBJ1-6	CASSYSPPNRQRSSPLHF	TGTGCCAGCAGTTACTCTCCCCCAAACAGGCAGAGGAGTTCACCCCTCCACTTT
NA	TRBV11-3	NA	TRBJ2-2	CASSRLTGRTGELFF	TGTGCCAGCAGCCGGCTAACAGGTCGCACCGGGGAGCTGTTTTTT
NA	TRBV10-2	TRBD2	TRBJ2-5	CASMKGLAGPGRRETQYF	TGCGCCAGCATGAAGGGACTAGCGGGACCCGGGAGAAGGGAGACCCAGTACTTC
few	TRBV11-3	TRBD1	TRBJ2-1	CASSPTGGRRIEQFF	TGTGCCAGCAGCCCGACAGGGGGACGAAGAATAGAGCAGTTCTTC
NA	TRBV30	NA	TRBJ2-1	CAWSVGSWTEQFF	TGTGCCTGGAGTGTAGGGTCCTGGACGGAGCAGTTCTTC
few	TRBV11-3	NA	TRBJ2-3	CASSLGAGRSTDTQYF	TGTGCCAGCAGCTTAGGAGCAGGGAGAAGCACAGATACGCAGTATTTT
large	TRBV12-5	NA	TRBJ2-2	CASALVNRDNTGELFF	TGTGCTAGTGCCTTGGTCAACAGGGATAACACCGGGGAGCTGTTTTTT
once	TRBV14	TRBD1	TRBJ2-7	CASSQLLTGGYEQYF	TGTGCCAGCAGCCAACTACTGACAGGGGGCTACGAGCAGTACTTC
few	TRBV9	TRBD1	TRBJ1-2	CASRATGGNYGYTF	TGTGCCAGCAGGGCGACAGGGGGTAACTATGGCTACACCTTC
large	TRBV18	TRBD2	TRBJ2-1	CASSPSQREALNEQFF	TGTGCCAGCTCACCTTCCCAGCGGGAGGCCCTCAATGAGCAGTTCTTC
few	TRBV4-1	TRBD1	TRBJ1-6	CASSKTGGIDSPLHF	TGCGCCAGCAGCAAGACAGGGGGCATTGATTCACCCCTCCACTTT
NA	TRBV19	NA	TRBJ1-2	CASSRLWEEGRANYGYTF	TGTGCCAGTAGTCGACTTTGGGAGGAGGGGCGAGCTAACTATGGCTACACCTTC
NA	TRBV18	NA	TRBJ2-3	CASSRNPKTDTQYF	TGTGCCAGCTCACGAAATCCTAAGACAGATACGCAGTATTTT
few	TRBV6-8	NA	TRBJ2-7	CASSYSGSYEQYF	TGTGCCAGCAGTTACTCGGGGTCCTACGAGCAGTACTTC
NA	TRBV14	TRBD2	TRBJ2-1	CASSQDRLAGDLNNEQFF	TGTGCCAGCAGCCAAGATCGCCTAGCGGGAGACTTAAACAATGAGCAGTTCTTC
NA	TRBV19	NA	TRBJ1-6	CASSIGTASSYNSPLHF	TGTGCCAGTAGTATAGGGACAGCGAGCTCCTATAATTCACCCCTCCACTTT
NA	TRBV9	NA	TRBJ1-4	CASSVSGQTTNEKLFF	TGTGCCAGCAGCGTGTCCGGACAGACAACTAATGAAAAACTGTTTTTT
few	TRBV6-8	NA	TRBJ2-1	CASRNKLVLSYNEQFF	TGTGCCAGCAGGAACAAACTAGTCCTCTCCTACAATGAGCAGTTCTTC
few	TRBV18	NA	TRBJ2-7	CASSLTDDEQYF	TGTGCCAGCTCACTTACGGATGACGAGCAGTACTTC
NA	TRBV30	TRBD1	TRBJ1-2	CAADHGTGYGYTF	TGTGCCGCCGATCACGGGACAGGTTATGGCTACACCTTC
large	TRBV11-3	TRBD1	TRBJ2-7	CASSVRDRDYEQYF	TGTGCCAGCAGCGTCCGGGACAGGGATTACGAGCAGTACTTC
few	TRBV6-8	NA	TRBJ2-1	CASSYSRGFNEQFF	TGTGCCAGCAGTTACTCGAGGGGGTTCAATGAGCAGTTCTTC
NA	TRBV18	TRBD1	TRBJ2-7	CASSTWTGGGYEQYF	TGTGCCAGCTCAACCTGGACAGGGGGCGGGTACGAGCAGTACTTC
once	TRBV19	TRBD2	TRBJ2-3	CASSISGGRSRTTDTQYF	TGTGCCAGTAGTATATCGGGCGGGAGGAGCCGAACCACAGATACGCAGTATTTT
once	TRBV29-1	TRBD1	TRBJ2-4	CSVSGGTGQNIQYF	TGCAGCGTTAGTGGGGGGACAGGTCAAAACATTCAGTACTTC
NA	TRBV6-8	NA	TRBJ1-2	CASSYGTEYGYTF	TGTGCCAGCAGTTACGGGACGGAGTATGGCTACACCTTC
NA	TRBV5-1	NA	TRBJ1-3	CASSLNGGSGNTIYF	TGCGCCAGCAGCTTGAACGGGGGTTCTGGAAACACCATATATTTT
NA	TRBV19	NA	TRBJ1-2	CASVRPGETRGYTF	TGTGCCAGTGTCAGGCCCGGGGAGACGCGGGGCTACACCTTC
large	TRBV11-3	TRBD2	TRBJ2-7	CASSRGGGAGDLYEQYF	TGTGCCAGCAGCCGGGGAGGAGGAGCGGGGGACCTCTACGAGCAGTACTTC
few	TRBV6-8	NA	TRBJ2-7	CATAIRTDGEQYF	TGTGCCACTGCTATTAGGACCGACGGAGAGCAGTACTTC
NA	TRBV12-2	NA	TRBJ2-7	CASPIGGPCYEQYF	TGTGCTAGCCCAATCGGAGGACCGTGCTACGAGCAGTACTTC
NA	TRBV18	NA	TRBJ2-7	CASSSTGEGYEQYF	TGTGCCAGCTCATCGACAGGGGAGGGCTACGAGCAGTACTTC
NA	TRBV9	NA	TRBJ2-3	CASSATGAELNTQYF	TGTGCCAGCAGTGCAACGGGGGCAGAATTAAATACGCAGTATTTT
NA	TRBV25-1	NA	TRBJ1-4	CASSEGITGEEKLFF	TGTGCCAGCAGTGAAGGCATCACCGGAGAGGAAAAACTGTTTTTT
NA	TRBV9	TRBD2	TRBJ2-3	CASSRREGADTQYF	TGTGCCAGCAGTCGGCGGGAGGGTGCAGATACGCAGTATTTT
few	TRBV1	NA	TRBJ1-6	CTSSPQGLNLTPLHF	TGCACCAGCAGCCCCCAGGGTCTGAATTTGACACCCCTCCACTTT
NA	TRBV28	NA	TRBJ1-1	CASLRREVTEAFF	TGTGCCAGCTTGAGGCGGGAGGTCACTGAAGCTTTCTTT
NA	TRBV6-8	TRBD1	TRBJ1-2	CASSPTWTGRGYTF	TGTGCCAGCAGTCCGACATGGACAGGGCGGGGCTACACCTTC
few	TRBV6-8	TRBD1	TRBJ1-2	CASSEGTARGYTF	TGTGCCAGCAGTGAGGGGACAGCCCGTGGCTACACCTTC
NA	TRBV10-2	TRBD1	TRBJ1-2	CASCPRQGEANYGYTF	TGCGCCAGTTGCCCTCGACAGGGGGAAGCTAACTATGGCTACACCTTC
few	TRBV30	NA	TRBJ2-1	CAWSVLVLGNEQFF	TGTGCCTGGAGTGTACTAGTCCTAGGGAATGAGCAGTTCTTC
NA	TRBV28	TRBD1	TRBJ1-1	CASSLWGNRGTEAFF	TGTGCCAGCAGTTTATGGGGCAACAGGGGGACTGAAGCTTTCTTT
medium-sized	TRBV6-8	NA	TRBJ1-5	CASSLHPREGNQPQHF	TGTGCCAGCAGCCTCCACCCCAGGGAGGGCAATCAGCCCCAGCATTTT
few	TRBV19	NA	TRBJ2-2	CASSDRPNTGELFF	TGTGCCAGTAGTGACAGACCGAACACCGGGGAGCTGTTTTTT
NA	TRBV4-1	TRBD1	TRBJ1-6	CASSPGQDNSPLHF	TGCGCCAGCAGCCCGGGACAGGATAATTCACCCCTCCACTTT
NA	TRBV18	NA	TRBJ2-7	CASSPGQGGEQYF	TGTGCCAGCTCACCAGGGCAGGGCGGCGAGCAGTACTTC
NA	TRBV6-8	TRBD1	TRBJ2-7	CASSYTGASSYEQYF	TGTGCCAGCAGTTACACAGGGGCGAGCTCCTACGAGCAGTACTTC
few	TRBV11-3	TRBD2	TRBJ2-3	CASSLWTSGRAWGDTQYF	TGTGCCAGCAGCTTATGGACTAGCGGGAGGGCCTGGGGAGATACGCAGTATTTT
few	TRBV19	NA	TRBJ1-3	CASNRDTSGNTIYF	TGTGCCAGTAACCGGGACACCTCTGGAAACACCATATATTTT
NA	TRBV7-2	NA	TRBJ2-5	CASSTSQGTYQETQYF	TGTGCCAGCAGCACCTCACAGGGAACCTACCAAGAGACCCAGTACTTC
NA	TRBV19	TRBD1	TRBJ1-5	CASSTLNRGQGEPQHF	TGTGCCAGTAGTACCTTAAACAGGGGGCAGGGGGAGCCCCAGCATTTT
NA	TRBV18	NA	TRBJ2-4	CASSSETGLSLAKNIQYF	TGTGCCAGCTCAAGTGAGACAGGCCTATCTCTAGCCAAAAACATTCAGTACTTC
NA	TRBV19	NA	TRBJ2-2	CASSLTLDTGELFF	TGTGCCAGTAGTTTGACCCTGGACACCGGGGAGCTGTTTTTT
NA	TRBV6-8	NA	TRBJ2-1	CASKGEYGAASIKPYNEQFF	TGTGCCAGCAAAGGGGAATACGGGGCGGCAAGTATTAAGCCCTACAATGAGCAGTTCTTC
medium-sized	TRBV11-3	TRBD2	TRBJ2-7	CASSPSTMVAGDEQYF	TGTGCCAGCAGTCCCAGCACGATGGTAGCGGGGGACGAGCAGTACTTC
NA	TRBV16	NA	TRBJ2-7	CASSQSRSTHEQYF	TGTGCCAGCAGCCAATCTAGGTCCACACACGAGCAGTACTTC
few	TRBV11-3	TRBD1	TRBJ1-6	CASRPGTENSPLHF	TGTGCCAGCAGACCCGGGACAGAAAATTCACCCCTCCACTTT
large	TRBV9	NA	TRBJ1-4	CASSASFGGKANEKLFF	TGTGCCAGCAGCGCCTCGTTTGGGGGCAAGGCTAATGAAAAACTGTTTTTT